Presented here are 20 T cell receptor beta chains from one specimen sequenced in a study of CD4 T cells in relation to SARS-CoV-2 and coronaviruses. TCRdb's copy holds only in-frame clones and misses some; the assay was immunoSEQ multiplex PCR. The sample shows about 38,000 clones, approximately 87% of them seen only once. Sequenced sample: memory CD4+ T cells from PBMCs. These receptor sequences come from an adult with COVID-19.

The chain uses TRBV19 and TRBJ2-7, with 8 bases matching TRBD1. CDR3 length: 16 residues. Germline assignment: CDR1 LNHDA and CDR2 SQIVND (reference sequence). V shed 9 bases and J 3 bases; nucleotides not matched to a gene: 16. CDR3 in amino acids: CASQGSGTGNVYEQYF. CDR3 bases: TGTGCCAGCCAGGGTTCGGGGACAGGTAACGTCTACGAGCAGTACTTC.

V gene TRBV9 combines with J gene TRBJ2-3, with 7 bases aligning to TRBD2. J gave up 7 bases and V 0 bases, and 11 bases lay outside the gene matches. Looked up from germline, CDR1 is SGDLS and CDR2 is YYNGEE. This CDR3 comprises 16 residues. The CDR3 DNA follows: TGTGCCAGCAGCGTAGAGGAGGCGGGCGGGGGATATACGCAGTATTTT. This encodes CASSVEEAGGGYTQYF.

V gene TRBV24-1 combines with J gene TRBJ2-1; D unclear. Germline V lookup: CDR1 KGHDR, CDR2 SFDVKD. V dropped 6 bases and J dropped 9 bases, with 14 bases sitting between them. The CDR3 sequence is 13 residues long. The CDR3 nucleotides read TGTGCCACCAGTCCAGGCGCCCTGGGTGAGCAGTTCTTC. Translation: CATSPGALGEQFF.

The genes are TRBV4-1 and TRBJ1-5; 8 nucleotides align to TRBD1. Germline CDR1 MGHRA, CDR2 YSYEKL. J lost 3 bases, V lost 0 bases, and 10 bases had no gene match. The CDR3 spans 18 residues. CDR3 residues: CASSQDRGQGSSNQPQHF. The CDR3 DNA reads as TGCGCCAGCAGCCAAGATCGTGGACAGGGTTCCTCCAATCAGCCCCAGCATTTT.

The chain has TRBV12-3 or TRBV12-4 and TRBJ2-1, with 10 bases that match TRBD2. V lost 7 bases and J lost 8; bases outside the gene matches: 5. This CDR3 comprises 13 residues. This chain's CDR3 is CASTASGGDEQFF. CDR3 sequence (DNA): TGTGCCAGCACTGCTAGCGGGGGCGATGAGCAGTTCTTC.

The chain joins TRBV7-6 to TRBJ2-1; 15 nucleotides agree with TRBD2. The germline gives CDR1 SGHVS, CDR2 FNYEAQ. The CDR3 has 18 amino acids. Germline trimming cut 5 bases from V and 5 bases from J; bases unmatched to any gene: 10. CDR3 loop: CASSPPWTSGGGNNEQFF. CDR3 bases: TGTGCCAGCAGCCCCCCGTGGACTAGCGGGGGGGGCAACAATGAGCAGTTCTTC.

The CDR3 loop is CASSLRGTLFDTQYF. The DNA of the CDR3 is TGTGCCAGCAGCTTACGGGGGACCCTCTTCGATACGCAGTATTTT. This sequence joins TRBV7-2 and TRBJ2-3, with a possible D match to TRBD2 (6 bases). The CDR3 sequence is 15 residues long. V lost 2 bases and J 6 bases, leaving 15 bases between the germline ends. CDR1 and CDR2 from the germline V gene are SGHTA and FQGNSA.

This rearrangement joins TRBV12-3 or TRBV12-4 to TRBJ2-7; D is undetermined. CDR3 size: 11 residues. V lost 5 bases and J lost 5, with 7 bases in between. In nucleotides, the CDR3 is TGTGCCAGCAGTCCACGTAACGAGCAGTACTTC. This codes for CASSPRNEQYF.

This clone was picked up a small number of times. The chain joins TRBV6-6 to TRBJ2-3, with D unresolved. Germline V lookup: CDR1 MNHNY, CDR2 SVGAGI (reference sequence). Trimming removed 8 bases at V and 2 bases at J, with 8 bases between. The CDR3 has 12 residues. For the CDR3, the DNA is TGTGCCAGCGGAAGGGACACAGATACGCAGTATTTT. As protein: CASGRDTDTQYF.

The chain joins TRBV29-1 to TRBJ2-5, with a weak D call TRBD1 (5 bases). The V gene's germline CDR1 is SQVTM and CDR2 ANQGSEA. The V end was cut by 4 bases, the J end by 7 bases, with 19 bases between. CDR3 length: 14 amino acids. CDR3 sequence reads: CSVGSETERGTQYF. As DNA, the CDR3 is TGCAGCGTTGGTTCGGAGACAGAACGAGGGACCCAGTACTTC.

The chain couples TRBV12-3 or TRBV12-4 to TRBJ1-1; TRBD1 is a possible D gene (6 bases). Trimming cost V 5 bases and J 8 bases, with 12 bases left between them. This CDR3 has 12 residues. The CDR3 nucleotides are TGTGCCAGCAGTGGGGGGGGCCCGGAAGCTTTCTTT. Its protein product is CASSGGGPEAFF.

The chain joins TRBV2 to TRBJ1-3; 7 positions match TRBD1. Germline CDR1 SNHLY, CDR2 FYNNEI. V shed 4 bases, J shed 0 bases, and the junction held 0 bases outside the gene matches. This CDR3 comprises 14 residues. CDR3 bases: TGTGCCAGCAGTGGGGACAGCTCTGGAAACACCATATATTTT. Translated, it gives CASSGDSSGNTIYF.

The V gene is TRBV7-2, the J gene TRBJ2-7; 11 nucleotides agree with TRBD1. With V trimmed by 3 bases and J by 1 base, 2 bases remained unmatched. CDR1 SGHTA and CDR2 FQGNSA come from the germline V gene. The CDR3 covers 15 residues. CDR3 amino acids: CASSLGQGGSYEQYF. CDR3 sequence (DNA): TGTGCCAGCAGCTTGGGACAGGGGGGATCCTACGAGCAGTACTTC. Full variable domain (outside the CDR3, taken from reference TRBV7-2 and TRBJ2-7): GAGVSQSPSNKVTEKGKDVELRCDPISGHTALYWYRQSLGQGLEFLIYFQGNSAPDKSGLPSDRFSAERTGGSVSTLTIQRTQQEDSAVYLCASSLGQGGSYEQYFGPGTRLTVT.

The chain recombines TRBV2 with TRBJ1-3; no reliable D call. This CDR3 comprises 16 residues. Germline V CDR1 and CDR2: SNHLY, FYNNEI. The V and J ends lost 3 bases and 2 bases respectively, with 14 bases between them. This CDR3 reads CASSEFRTVTGNTIYF. CDR3 nucleotide sequence: TGTGCCAGCAGTGAGTTTAGAACCGTCACTGGAAACACCATATATTTT.

V usage is TRBV30 and J usage is TRBJ2-7, with D uncertain. Germline V gives CDR1 GTSNPN, CDR2 SVGIG (reference sequence). V lost 0 bases, J lost 2 bases, and 8 bases lay in between. The CDR3 spans 13 residues. CDR3 in amino acids: CAWSVAPAYEQYF. The CDR3 DNA follows: TGTGCCTGGAGTGTAGCCCCCGCCTACGAGCAGTACTTC.

With regard to this clone: An end of the junction does not agree with germline; a read error may underlie this. The CDR3: CVWGSEGTYEQYF. CDR3 nucleotides: TGTGTCTGGGGCTCCGAGGGGACCTACGAGCAGTACTTC. The chain is built from TRBV30 and TRBJ2-7; D might be TRBD1 or TRBD2, each matching 5 bases. The CDR3 is 13 residues long. The germline V gene encodes CDR1 GTSNPN and CDR2 SVGIG (reference sequence). Looking up the rest from reference TRBV30 and TRBJ2-7 gives the full variable domain: SQTIHQWPATLVQPVGSPLSLECTVEGTSNPNLYWYRQAAGRGLQLLFYSVGIGQISSEVPQNLSASRPQDRQFILSSKKLLLSDSGFYLCVWGSEGTYEQYFGPGTRLTVT.

V usage is TRBV29-1 and J usage is TRBJ2-7; TRBD2 matches 7 bases. Germline CDR1 SQVTM, CDR2 ANQGSEA. The CDR3 is made up of 12 amino acids. The J segment lost 4 bases and the V segment lost 8 bases, leaving 8 bases of the junction unmatched. This CDR3 is CSYSGLKYEQYF. The CDR3 region has the DNA TGCAGCTATTCGGGACTAAAATACGAGCAGTACTTC.

A word on this clone: The junction departs from the called germline gene at one end, perhaps through a read error. V is TRBV5-1 and J is TRBJ2-6, with a possible D match to TRBD1 (6 bases). Germline loops: CDR1 SGHRS, CDR2 YFSETQ. The CDR3 loop spans 17 amino acids. CDR3 in amino acids: CASSLERRGSGANVLTF. The CDR3 DNA sequence: TGCGCCAGCAGTTTGGAACGCAGGGGATCTGGGGCCAACGTCCTGACTTTC.

The count of this clone is one. J is TRBJ2-5 and V is TRBV29-1, with D tentatively TRBD1 (6 bases). With 8 bases removed from V and 0 bases from J, the gap between germline ends came to 10 bases. The CDR3 sequence is 12 residues long. Germline V gene sequence: CDR1 SQVTM, CDR2 ANQGSEA. CDR3 amino acids: CSSQGYQETQYF. CDR3 in DNA: TGCAGCTCCCAGGGGTACCAAGAGACCCAGTACTTC.

The chain uses TRBV10-2 and TRBJ2-1, with a possible D match to TRBD2 (6 bases). In germline, CDR1 is WSHSY, CDR2 SAAADI. Trimming took off 8 bases at V and 6 bases at J, with 20 bases between the two ends. The CDR3 covers 15 residues. Here the CDR3 DNA reads TGCGCCAGCTCTTCATTGGAGGGGACTGGCAATGAGCAGTTCTTC. Amino acids: CASSSLEGTGNEQFF.